This T cell receptor (beta chain) was recorded in a study of early T cells in non-severe SARS-CoV-2 infection. Study details: Unpaired chains resulted from sequencing bulk RNA of unsorted whole blood.

General study points: Anti-spike CD8 responses were favored in VDJdb matching, and private and CD4 specificities were missed.

Individual cDNA molecules received unique molecular identifiers during library preparation. TCRdb re-called the 5' RACE reads through MiXCR, storing one row per CDR3 protein. This sample has 75,000 to 100,000 distinct CDR3 sequences; approximately 15% occur once, and the top ten carry over 6.5%. As for this clonotype: Its matching antigen is unknown.

Per the germline V gene, CDR1 is SGHAT and CDR2 is FQNNGV. The CDR3 consists of 15 residues. Deletions cut 5 bases from V and 4 bases from J, with 16 bases between. This TCR was sampled from an adult who was a healthcare worker with PCR-confirmed SARS-CoV-2 infection or an uninfected control (not recorded which). Specimen: whole blood. The V and J genes are TRBV11-2 and TRBJ2-3; D not resolved. The CDR3 protein is CASSPISGRPDTQYF. CDR3 nucleotide sequence: TGTGCCAGCAGCCCGATCTCCGGACGGCCAGATACGCAGTATTTT.